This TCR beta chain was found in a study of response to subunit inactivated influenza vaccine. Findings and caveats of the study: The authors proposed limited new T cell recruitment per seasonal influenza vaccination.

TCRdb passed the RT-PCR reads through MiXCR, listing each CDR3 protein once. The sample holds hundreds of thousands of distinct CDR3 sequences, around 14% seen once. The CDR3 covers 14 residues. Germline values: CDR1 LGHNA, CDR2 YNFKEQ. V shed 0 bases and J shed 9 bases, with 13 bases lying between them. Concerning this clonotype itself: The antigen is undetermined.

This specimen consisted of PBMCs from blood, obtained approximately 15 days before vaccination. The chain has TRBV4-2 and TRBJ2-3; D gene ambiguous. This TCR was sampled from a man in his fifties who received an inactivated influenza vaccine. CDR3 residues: CASSQEGERPTQYF. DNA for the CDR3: TGTGCCAGCAGCCAAGAAGGCGAGAGGCCGACGCAGTATTTT.